The following is a T cell receptor beta chain sequence with its context. Antigen: not known. Profiled with immunoSEQ multiplex PCR; TCRdb holds only in-frame clones, not every one. The sample lists about 110,000 clones, under 70% seen once, with 20% to 25% in the top ten. This sample was included in a study of shared clonotypes between healthy human individuals. Study as a whole: The cohort had a couple of women and three men, ages 18 to 49. Study findings and constraints: Sorted-subset samples were not fully sequenced, rarefaction indicated.

Germline values: CDR1 MGHDK, CDR2 SYGVNS. The CDR3 has 18 residues. V shed 7 bases, J shed 2 bases, and the junction held 14 bases outside the gene matches. Every contributor of samples was a Caucasian grown-up residing in Nashville, Tennessee. The V call is TRBV25-1, the J call TRBJ2-6; 7 positions agree with TRBD1. The source is a woman aged 25 to 39 in good health. The material sequenced was memory CD8+ T cells sorted from blood. The subset: CD45RO+ cells pooled with CCR7-negative TemRA cells. CDR3 sequence (DNA): TGTGCCAGCACACCTCAAACGGGACAGACAGCTGGGGCCAACGTCCTGACTTTC. This encodes CASTPQTGQTAGANVLTF. Full variable domain (remainder filled in from reference TRBV25-1 and TRBJ2-6): EADIYQTPRYLVIGTGKKITLECSQTMGHDKMYWYQQDPGMELHLIHYSYGVNSTEKGDLSSESTVSRIRTEHFPLTLESARPSHTSQYLCASTPQTGQTAGANVLTFGAGSRLTVL.